This TCR beta chain was identified during a study of shared clonotypes between healthy human individuals. CD45RA-negative memory and CD45RA+ naive subsets were split from the CD4+ cells. This table comes from immunoSEQ multiplex PCR, and its TCRdb copy is limited to in-frame clones, with some not included. Of millions of clones in the sample, 85% to 95% were seen once. The J segment lost 2 bases and the V segment lost 5 bases, leaving 0 bases of the junction unmatched. The CDR3 length is 14 residues. Germline CDR1 is SGHVS and CDR2 is FQNEAQ. The sample comprised naive CD4+ T cells sorted from blood. The sample's subset: CD45RA+ positively selected. The receptor comes from a young man in good health. The chain uses TRBV7-8 and TRBJ2-7, with TRBD2 matching over 13 bases. The CDR3 DNA sequence: TGTGCCAGCAGCGGACTAGCGGGGGCCTACGAGCAGTACTTC. Encoded protein: CASSGLAGAYEQYF.